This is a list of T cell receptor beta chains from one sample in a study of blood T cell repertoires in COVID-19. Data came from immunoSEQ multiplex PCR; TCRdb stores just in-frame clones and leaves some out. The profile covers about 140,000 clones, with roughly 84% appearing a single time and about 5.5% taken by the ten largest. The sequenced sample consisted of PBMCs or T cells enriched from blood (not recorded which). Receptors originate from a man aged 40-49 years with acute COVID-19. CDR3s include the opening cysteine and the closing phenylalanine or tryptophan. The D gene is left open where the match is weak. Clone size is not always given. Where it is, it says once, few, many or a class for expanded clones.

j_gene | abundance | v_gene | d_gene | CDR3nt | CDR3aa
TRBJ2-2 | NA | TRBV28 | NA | TGTGCCAGCCAAAGTGGGAGGGGGATAGAGCTGTTTTTT | CASQSGRGIELFF
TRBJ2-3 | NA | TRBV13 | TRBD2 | TGTGCCAGCAGCCCGACCGGGACTAGAGTGACAGATACGCAGTATTTT | CASSPTGTRVTDTQYF
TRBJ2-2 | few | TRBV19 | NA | TGTGCCAGTAGTATCAATCGGGGTACCGGGGAGCTGTTTTTT | CASSINRGTGELFF
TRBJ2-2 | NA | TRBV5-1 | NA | TGCGCCAGCAGCCGACAGAACACCGGGGAGCTGTTTTTT | CASSRQNTGELFF
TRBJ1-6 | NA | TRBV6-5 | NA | TGTGCCAGCAGTTATTTCTCCGGTTCACCCCTCCACTTT | CASSYFSGSPLHF
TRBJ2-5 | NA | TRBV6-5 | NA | TGTGCCAGCCGCTGGGGGCAAGAAGAGACCCAGTACTTC | CASRWGQEETQYF
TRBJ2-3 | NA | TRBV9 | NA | TGTGCCAGCAGCCTAGCGACAGGGCGCACAGATACGCAGTATTTT | CASSLATGRTDTQYF
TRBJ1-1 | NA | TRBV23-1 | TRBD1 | TGCGCCAGCAGTCAACCCGGGACAGGAGGGACTGAAGCTTTCTTT | CASSQPGTGGTEAFF
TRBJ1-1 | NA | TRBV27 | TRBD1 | TGTGCCAGCAGTTTTCGGACAGGGAACACTGAAGCTTTCTTT | CASSFRTGNTEAFF
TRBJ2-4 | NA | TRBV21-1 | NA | TGTGCCAGCAGCAAAGCCCCTAACCGGGACAGGGTAGCCAAAAACATTCAGTACTTC | CASSKAPNRDRVAKNIQYF
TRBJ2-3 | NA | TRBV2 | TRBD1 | TGTGCCAGCAGTGGGACAGGGCATCGGGGGAAAGGGTCAGATACGCAGTATTTT | CASSGTGHRGKGSDTQYF
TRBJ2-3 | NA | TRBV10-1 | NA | TGCGCCAGCAGGGGTTGGAGCCTCGGGACAGATACGCAGTATTTT | CASRGWSLGTDTQYF
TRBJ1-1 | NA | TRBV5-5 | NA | TGTGCCAGCAGCTTGGATCAGGGTTACACTGAAGCTTTCTTT | CASSLDQGYTEAFF
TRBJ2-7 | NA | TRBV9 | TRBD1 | TGTGCCAGCAGCCTGAGACAGGGGGATAATGAGCAGTACTTC | CASSLRQGDNEQYF
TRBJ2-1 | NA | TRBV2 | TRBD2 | TGTGCCAGCAGGGGGGAACTAGCGGGAGAGATCCGGTTCTTC | CASRGELAGEIRFF
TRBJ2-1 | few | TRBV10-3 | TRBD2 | TGTGCCATCAGTGAACTAGCGGGGCATTCCTACAATGAGCAGTTCTTC | CAISELAGHSYNEQFF
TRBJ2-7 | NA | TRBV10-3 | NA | TGTGCCATCAGTGAGTTAAACTACGAGCAGTACTTC | CAISELNYEQYF